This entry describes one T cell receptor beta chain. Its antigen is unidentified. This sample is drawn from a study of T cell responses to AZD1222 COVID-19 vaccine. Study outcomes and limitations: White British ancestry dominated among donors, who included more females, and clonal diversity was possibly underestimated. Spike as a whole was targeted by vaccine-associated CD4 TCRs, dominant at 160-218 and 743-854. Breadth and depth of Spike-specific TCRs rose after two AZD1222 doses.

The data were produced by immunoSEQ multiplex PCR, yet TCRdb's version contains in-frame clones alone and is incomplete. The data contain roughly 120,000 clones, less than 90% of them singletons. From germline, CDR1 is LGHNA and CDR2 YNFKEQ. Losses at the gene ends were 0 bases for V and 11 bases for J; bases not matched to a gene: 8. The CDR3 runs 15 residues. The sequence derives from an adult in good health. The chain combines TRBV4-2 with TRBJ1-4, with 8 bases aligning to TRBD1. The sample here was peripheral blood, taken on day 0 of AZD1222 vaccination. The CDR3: CASSQDPVDRDKLFF. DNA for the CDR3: TGTGCCAGCAGCCAAGATCCGGTGGACAGGGATAAACTGTTTTTT.